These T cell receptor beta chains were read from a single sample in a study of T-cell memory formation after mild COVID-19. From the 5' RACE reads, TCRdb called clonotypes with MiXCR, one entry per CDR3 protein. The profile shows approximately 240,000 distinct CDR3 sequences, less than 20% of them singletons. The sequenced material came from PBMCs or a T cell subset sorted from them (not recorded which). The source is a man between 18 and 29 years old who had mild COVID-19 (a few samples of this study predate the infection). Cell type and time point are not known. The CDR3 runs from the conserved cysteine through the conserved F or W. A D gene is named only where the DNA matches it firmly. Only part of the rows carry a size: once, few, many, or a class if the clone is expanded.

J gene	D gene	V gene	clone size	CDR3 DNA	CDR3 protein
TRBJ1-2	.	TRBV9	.	TGTGCCAGCAGCCCGAGGACCGCCAACTATGGCTACACCTTC	CASSPRTANYGYTF
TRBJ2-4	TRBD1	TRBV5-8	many	TGTGCCAGCAGCCCAAGGACAGGAAAACTAGCCAAAAACATTCAGTACTTC	CASSPRTGKLAKNIQYF
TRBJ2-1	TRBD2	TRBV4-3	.	TGCGCCAGCAGCCAACAACTAGCGGGGGCTGGAAGTGAGCAGTTCTTC	CASSQQLAGAGSEQFF
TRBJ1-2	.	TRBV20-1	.	TGCAGTGCTAGCCTGGACAGTAACTATGGCTACACCTTC	CSASLDSNYGYTF
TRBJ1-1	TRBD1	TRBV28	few	TGTGCCAGCACCAACGACGGGACAGGGAAGACTGAAGCTTTCTTT	CASTNDGTGKTEAFF
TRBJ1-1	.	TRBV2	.	TGTGCCAGCAGGGGACAGAACACTGAAGCTTTCTTT	CASRGQNTEAFF
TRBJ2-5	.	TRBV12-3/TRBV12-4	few	TGTGCCAGCAGTTACGGGGGTGTGGGGCAAGAGACCCAGTACTTC	CASSYGGVGQETQYF
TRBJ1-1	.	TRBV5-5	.	TGTGCCAGCAGCTTGGCGAACCCCCGCACTGAAGCTTTCTTT	CASSLANPRTEAFF
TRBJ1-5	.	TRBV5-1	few	TGCGCCAGCAGCTACTCCGGGACATACAATCAGCCCCAGCATTTT	CASSYSGTYNQPQHF
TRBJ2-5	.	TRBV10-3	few	TGTGCCATCAGCGAGGGGGAGGTTCGAGAGACCCAGTACTTC	CAISEGEVRETQYF
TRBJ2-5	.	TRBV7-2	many	TGTGCCAGCAGCTCGTATTCGGAGACCCAGTACTTC	CASSSYSETQYF
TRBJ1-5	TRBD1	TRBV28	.	TGTGCCAGCAGTTCCTCGACAGGGGGAGGGAATCAGCCCCAGCATTTT	CASSSSTGGGNQPQHF
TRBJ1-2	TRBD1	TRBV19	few	TGTGCCAGTATCCGGGGACAGGGGCCGTATGGCTACACCTTC	CASIRGQGPYGYTF
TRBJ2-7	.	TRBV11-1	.	TGTGCCAGCAGCTCACTCTGGGGGCTCTCCTACGAGCAGTACTTC	CASSSLWGLSYEQYF
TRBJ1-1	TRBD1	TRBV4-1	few	TGCGCCAGCAGCCCCCACGACAGGGAGACTGAAGCTTTCTTT	CASSPHDRETEAFF
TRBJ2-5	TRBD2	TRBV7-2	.	TGTGCCAGCAGCACTAGCGGGGGTATGGGAGAGACCCAGTACTTC	CASSTSGGMGETQYF